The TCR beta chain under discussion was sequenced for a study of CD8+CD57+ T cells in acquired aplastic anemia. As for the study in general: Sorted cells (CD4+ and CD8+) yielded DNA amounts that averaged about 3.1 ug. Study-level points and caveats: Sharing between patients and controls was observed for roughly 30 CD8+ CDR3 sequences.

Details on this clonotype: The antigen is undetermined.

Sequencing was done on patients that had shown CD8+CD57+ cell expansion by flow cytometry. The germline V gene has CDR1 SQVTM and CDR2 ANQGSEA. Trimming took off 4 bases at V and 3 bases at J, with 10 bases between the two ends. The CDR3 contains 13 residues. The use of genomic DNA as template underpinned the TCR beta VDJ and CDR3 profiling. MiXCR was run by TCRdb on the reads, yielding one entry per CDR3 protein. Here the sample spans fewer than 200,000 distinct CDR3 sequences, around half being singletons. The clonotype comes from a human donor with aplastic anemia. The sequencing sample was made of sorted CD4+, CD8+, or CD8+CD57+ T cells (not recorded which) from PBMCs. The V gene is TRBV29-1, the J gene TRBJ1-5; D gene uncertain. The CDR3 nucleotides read TGCAGCGTTGCGGAGAATAACAATCAGCCCCAGCATTTT. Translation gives CSVAENNNQPQHF.